The 22 T cell receptor beta chains in this list originate from one sample, sequenced in a study of blood T cell repertoires in COVID-19 (TCRdb year 2020). To prepare the library, the immunoSEQ multiplex PCR assay was applied. TCRdb holds this immuneACCESS table with in-frame rearrangements only. Some clones are missing; in checked studies, unresolved V genes explain under half, and the rest has no known cause. The table for this sample lists around 98,000 clones; 70% to 80% of them were counted only once. The ten top clones hold around 24% of the sample. The specimen sequenced was peripheral blood. Receptors were obtained from an older man with acute or convalescent COVID-19.

The CDR3 is CASTQGRTNTGELFF. The DNA of the CDR3 is TGTGCCAGCACTCAGGGTCGGACAAACACCGGGGAGCTGTTTTTT. The genes are TRBV2 and TRBJ2-2, with D possibly being TRBD1 (5 bases). The CDR3 length is 15 residues. The V end lost 7 bases, the J end lost 2 bases, and 14 bases lay between the germline ends. Looked up from germline, CDR1 is SNHLY and CDR2 is FYNNEI.

This chain uses TRBV28 with TRBJ2-7; 7 bases are a match to TRBD2. With 2 bases clipped from V and 13 bases from J, the junction kept 11 bases outside the gene matches. The V gene's germline CDR1 is MDHEN and CDR2 SYDVKM. The length of the CDR3 is 13 residues. The CDR3 loop is CASSLPGGSGEYF. As DNA, the CDR3 is TGTGCCAGCAGTTTACCGGGAGGCTCGGGGGAATACTTC. Combining the CDR3 with reference TRBV28 and TRBJ2-7 gives the whole variable domain DVKVTQSSRYLVKRTGEKVFLECVQDMDHENMFWYRQDPGLGLRLIYFSYDVKMKEKGDIPEGYSVSREKKERFSLILESASTNQTSMYLCASSLPGGSGEYFGPGTRLTVT.

The V call is TRBV27, the J call TRBJ2-7; D is perhaps TRBD2 (6 bases). This CDR3 is 14 amino acids long. Germline-derived CDR1 and CDR2 are MNHEY and SMNVEV (reference sequence). Trimming took off 4 bases at V and 3 bases at J, with 13 bases between the two ends. The CDR3 DNA follows: TGTGCCAGCAGTTCGTTAGCGGAAATCTACGAGCAGTACTTC. Translation: CASSSLAEIYEQYF.

The chain is built from TRBV5-6 and TRBJ2-7, with unresolved D. Trimming took 0 bases from V and 6 from J, leaving 4 bases between them. The CDR3 has 11 residues. The V gene's germline CDR1 is SGHDT and CDR2 YYEEEE. This chain's CDR3 is CASSLAGEQYF. CDR3 sequence (DNA): TGTGCCAGCAGCTTGGCCGGCGAGCAGTACTTC.

The chain joins TRBV4-2 to TRBJ2-3; D possibly corresponds to TRBD2 (6 bases). The CDR3 is 16 residues long. Trimming stripped 0 bases from V and 5 bases from J, with 15 bases between. Looked up from germline, CDR1 is LGHNA and CDR2 is YNFKEQ. The CDR3 spells CASSQEAQRVKDTQYF. The CDR3 DNA sequence: TGTGCCAGCAGCCAAGAAGCCCAGCGGGTGAAAGATACGCAGTATTTT.

The chain uses TRBV30 and TRBJ1-2; TRBD1 might be the D (5 bases). Between the trimmed V and J ends, which lost 2 bases and 8 bases, there was a span of 9 bases. CDR1 and CDR2 (germline): GTSNPN, SVGIG (reference sequence). The CDR3 extends over 11 amino acids. The CDR3 reads CAWSPGAGYTF. CDR3 coding DNA: TGTGCCTGGAGTCCTGGGGCAGGCTACACCTTC. The full variable domain, completed using reference TRBV30 and TRBJ1-2, is SQTIHQWPATLVQPVGSPLSLECTVEGTSNPNLYWYRQAAGRGLQLLFYSVGIGQISSEVPQNLSASRPQDRQFILSSKKLLLSDSGFYLCAWSPGAGYTFGSGTRLTVV.

The rearrangement joins TRBV5-1 to TRBJ1-4, with D tentatively TRBD1 (6 bases). The CDR3 loop spans 14 amino acids. CDR1 and CDR2 from the germline V gene are SGHRS and YFSETQ. V was shortened by 0 bases and J by 6 bases, with 9 bases between the two germline ends. The CDR3 sequence is CASSLGQGYEKLFF. In DNA, the CDR3 is TGCGCCAGCAGCTTGGGGCAGGGGTATGAAAAACTGTTTTTT.

The V call is TRBV6-5, the J call TRBJ2-3, with 10 bases identical to TRBD2. CDR1 and CDR2 (germline): MNHEY, SVGAGI. The CDR3 runs 16 residues. V lost 0 bases and J lost 6; bases outside the gene matches: 6. CDR3 region: CASSYSASGSLDTQYF. CDR3 in DNA: TGTGCCAGCAGTTACTCTGCTAGCGGGAGTCTCGATACGCAGTATTTT.

Only one count was recorded for this clone. The J gene is TRBJ2-7, the V gene TRBV19, with 11 bases matching TRBD2. CDR3 size: 17 residues. V was pared by 3 bases and J by 0 bases, with 7 bases of the junction left unmatched. CDR1 and CDR2 (germline): LNHDA, SQIVND (reference sequence). The CDR3 coding sequence is TGTGCCAGTAGTATTATACCTGGGACTAGCGGCTCCTACGAGCAGTACTTC. It encodes CASSIIPGTSGSYEQYF.

This clone was found a few times. The chain is built from TRBV7-8 and TRBJ2-7; maybe TRBD2 (5 bases). CDR3 size: 15 residues. Trimming took 5 bases from V and 0 from J, leaving 14 bases between them. Germline V gives CDR1 SGHVS, CDR2 FQNEAQ. CDR3 bases: TGTGCCAGCAGCCGAAGCGGTATCTACTCCTACGAGCAGTACTTC. Translated, it gives CASSRSGIYSYEQYF.

The chain carries TRBV18 and TRBJ2-3; D is uncertain. Germline loops: CDR1 KGHSH, CDR2 LQKENI. This CDR3 contains 14 residues. The V and J ends lost 2 bases and 6 bases respectively, with 12 bases between them. The CDR3 DNA is TGTGCCAGCTCACCAGTGGGTTCACAGGATACGCAGTATTTT. Encoded protein: CASSPVGSQDTQYF.

The chain joins TRBV7-2 to TRBJ2-3; TRBD2 matches at 10 bases. The CDR3 is 16 amino acids. The germline V gene encodes CDR1 SGHTA and CDR2 FQGNSA. Germline trimming cut 4 bases from V and 2 bases from J; bases unmatched to any gene: 6. Here the CDR3 reads CASSSRTSGATDTQYF. CDR3 in DNA: TGTGCCAGCAGCTCTAGGACTAGCGGAGCCACAGATACGCAGTATTTT. The complete variable domain, with remaining parts taken from reference TRBV7-2 and TRBJ2-3, reads GAGVSQSPSNKVTEKGKDVELRCDPISGHTALYWYRQSLGQGLEFLIYFQGNSAPDKSGLPSDRFSAERTGGSVSTLTIQRTQQEDSAVYLCASSSRTSGATDTQYFGPGTRLTVL.

The chain uses TRBV23-1 and TRBJ1-6; D ambiguous. TRBV23-1 falls under the ORF class, with uncertain function. V was trimmed by 3 bases and J by 8 bases, leaving 20 bases between them. This CDR3 comprises 17 residues. The chain's CDR3 is CASSHTPRAGLDSPLHF. The CDR3 nucleotides are TGCGCCAGCAGTCATACGCCGCGGGCTGGGTTGGATTCACCCCTCCACTTT.

This clone was counted between two and nine times. This chain connects TRBV11-1 to TRBJ1-4; 7 bases are shared with TRBD1. The CDR3 consists of 16 residues. Germline CDR1 is SGHAT and CDR2 is FQDESV (reference sequence). The junction had 13 bases not matched to a gene; V was cut back by 5 bases and J by 7 bases. The CDR3 sequence is CASSLGDWDRGEKLFF. CDR3 coding DNA: TGTGCCAGCAGCCTCGGTGATTGGGACAGAGGTGAAAAACTGTTTTTT. Drawing the rest from reference TRBV11-1 and TRBJ1-4, the complete variable domain is EAEVAQSPRYKITEKSQAVAFWCDPISGHATLYWYRQILGQGPELLVQFQDESVVDDSQLPKDRFSAERLKGVDSTLKIQPAELGDSAMYLCASSLGDWDRGEKLFFGSGTQLSVL.

The chain uses TRBV28 and TRBJ2-3, with D perhaps matching TRBD2 (6 bases). V was trimmed by 3 bases and J by 4 bases, leaving 14 bases between them. In germline, CDR1 is MDHEN, CDR2 SYDVKM. There are 15 residues in the CDR3. The CDR3 nucleotides are TGTGCCAGCAGTTTCGCGGGGTATCGCGCAGATACGCAGTATTTT. Translating it yields CASSFAGYRADTQYF.

The rearrangement links TRBV2 to TRBJ2-7, with 8 positions matching TRBD1. This CDR3 has 15 amino acids. The germline V gene encodes CDR1 SNHLY and CDR2 FYNNEI. The ends lost 7 bases at V and 6 bases at J; junction bases unmatched: 14. CDR3 region: CASIARAGGQGEQYF. CDR3 coding DNA: TGTGCCAGCATCGCGAGGGCAGGGGGCCAAGGCGAGCAGTACTTC.

This clone was counted between two and nine times. The CDR3 loop reads CASHTGGRDTDTQYF. CDR3 coding DNA: TGTGCCAGCCATACGGGGGGCAGGGACACAGATACGCAGTATTTT. The rearrangement joins TRBV6-5 to TRBJ2-3; D possibly corresponds to TRBD2 (7 bases). This CDR3 is built from 15 residues. Germline V CDR1 and CDR2: MNHEY, SVGAGI. V was pared by 8 bases and J by 2 bases, with 17 bases between.

This chain connects TRBV13 to TRBJ2-1; 12 bases fit TRBD2. The CDR3 has 16 residues. Germline CDR1 reads PRHDT; CDR2 reads FYEKMQ (reference sequence). V lost 4 bases, J lost 9 bases, and 10 bases stayed unmatched. CDR3 amino acids: CASSSGLAGSLGEQFF. The DNA for the CDR3 is TGTGCCAGCAGCTCTGGACTAGCGGGGTCCCTGGGTGAGCAGTTCTTC.

The rearrangement joins TRBV5-1 to TRBJ2-3; D remains unclear. The V and J ends lost 7 bases and 0 bases respectively, with 18 bases between them. Per germline, CDR1 SGHRS and CDR2 YFSETQ. This CDR3 has 16 amino acids. CDR3 in amino acids: CASRILSATSTDTQYF. In DNA, the CDR3 is TGCGCCAGCCGTATCCTTTCGGCGACTAGCACAGATACGCAGTATTTT.

V gene TRBV5-4 combines with J gene TRBJ1-1; possibly TRBD1 for D (5 bases). V gave up 3 bases and J gave up 6 bases, with 18 bases separating them. CDR1 is SGHNT and CDR2 is YYREEE in the germline V gene (reference sequence). The CDR3 extends over 15 amino acids. CDR3: CASSWGQASAAEAFF. For the CDR3, the DNA is TGTGCCAGCAGCTGGGGCCAAGCGTCAGCCGCTGAAGCTTTCTTT.

The gene calls are TRBV7-9 and TRBJ1-1, with unresolved D. The CDR3 runs 13 residues. Germline V gene data show CDR1 as SEHNR and CDR2 as FQNEAQ (reference sequence). The V gene lost 7 bases and the J gene lost 1 base, with 10 bases spanning the gap. The CDR3 DNA follows: TGTGCCAGCACTTGGCGAGGGAACACTGAAGCTTTCTTT. Protein sequence: CASTWRGNTEAFF.

This clone was detected ten times or more. CDR3 nucleotides: TGTGCCAGCAGACAGGACAGGGGGGAGGTGTCCCAGCATTTT. Amino acids: CASRQDRGEVSQHF. This sequence joins TRBV28 and TRBJ1-5; the match to TRBD1 covers 10 bases. In germline, CDR1 is MDHEN, CDR2 SYDVKM. The J segment lost 11 bases and the V segment lost 6 bases, leaving 10 bases of the junction unmatched. The CDR3 is 14 residues long.